The rows below give T cell receptor beta chains drawn from one sample of a study of blood T cell repertoires in COVID-19. Using immunoSEQ multiplex PCR, the repertoire was profiled, and TCRdb retains in-frame clones only, with some absent. The sample contains some 120,000 clones, roughly nine tenths of which appear only once. Sequencing was performed on peripheral blood. The receptors were sampled from a man aged 45-65 years with active COVID-19. The CDR3 runs from the conserved cysteine through the conserved F or W. The order of the fields is CDR3 protein, CDR3 DNA, J gene, V gene, D gene, clone size. The D gene is left open where the match is weak. Expanded clones are given a class, and other clones once, few, many or no size at all.

cdr3_aa: CASSLDPLSGYTF; cdr3_nt: TGTGCCAGCAGCTTAGATCCTCTCTCTGGCTACACCTTC; j_call: TRBJ1-2; v_call: TRBV11-2; d_call: .; clone_size: once
cdr3_aa: CASSYTRLAGEETQYF; cdr3_nt: TGCGCCAGCAGCTATACCCGACTAGCGGGGGAAGAGACCCAGTACTTC; j_call: TRBJ2-5; v_call: TRBV5-1; d_call: TRBD2; clone_size: .
cdr3_aa: CASSVLAGEYNEQFF; cdr3_nt: TGTGCCAGCAGTGTCTTGGCGGGGGAGTACAATGAGCAGTTCTTC; j_call: TRBJ2-1; v_call: TRBV2; d_call: TRBD2; clone_size: .
cdr3_aa: CASSILTAPNQPQHF; cdr3_nt: TGTGCCAGTAGTATATTGACAGCTCCCAATCAGCCCCAGCATTTT; j_call: TRBJ1-5; v_call: TRBV19; d_call: .; clone_size: many
cdr3_aa: CASSQVVDRGNTIYF; cdr3_nt: TGCGCCAGCAGCCAAGTGGTGGACAGGGGAAACACCATATATTTT; j_call: TRBJ1-3; v_call: TRBV4-1; d_call: TRBD1; clone_size: .
cdr3_aa: CASSIDRGNTEAFF; cdr3_nt: TGTGCCAGTAGTATAGATCGGGGAAACACTGAAGCTTTCTTT; j_call: TRBJ1-1; v_call: TRBV19; d_call: .; clone_size: once
cdr3_aa: CATSARTGGLSREQFF; cdr3_nt: TGTGCCACCAGTGCCAGGACAGGGGGCCTCTCGCGCGAGCAGTTCTTC; j_call: TRBJ2-1; v_call: TRBV24-1; d_call: TRBD1; clone_size: .
cdr3_aa: CASSPRGPNSPLHF; cdr3_nt: TGTGCCAGCAGCCCAAGGGGTCCCAATTCACCCCTCCACTTT; j_call: TRBJ1-6; v_call: TRBV5-4; d_call: .; clone_size: .
cdr3_aa: CASSTTYTTLYTGELFF; cdr3_nt: TGTGCCAGTAGTACAACTTACACGACATTATACACCGGGGAGCTGTTTTTT; j_call: TRBJ2-2; v_call: TRBV19; d_call: .; clone_size: once
cdr3_aa: CASSLAGVYNEQFF; cdr3_nt: TGTGCCAGCAGCTTAGCGGGAGTGTACAATGAGCAGTTCTTC; j_call: TRBJ2-1; v_call: TRBV7-9; d_call: .; clone_size: .
cdr3_aa: CASSSSSDRFNSPLHF; cdr3_nt: TGTGCCAGCAGCTCAAGTTCGGACAGATTCAATTCACCCCTCCACTTT; j_call: TRBJ1-6; v_call: TRBV7-8; d_call: .; clone_size: .
cdr3_aa: CASSVTGGADYNEQFF; cdr3_nt: TGTGCCAGCAGCGTTACTGGGGGGGCCGATTACAATGAGCAGTTCTTC; j_call: TRBJ2-1; v_call: TRBV9; d_call: .; clone_size: few
cdr3_aa: CASSSGTGGTGTQYF; cdr3_nt: TGTGCCAGCAGCTCCGGGACAGGGGGAACGGGTACGCAGTATTTT; j_call: TRBJ2-3; v_call: TRBV13; d_call: TRBD1; clone_size: .
cdr3_aa: CASKDGRGTDTQYF; cdr3_nt: TGTGCCAGCAAGGACGGGAGGGGCACAGATACGCAGTATTTT; j_call: TRBJ2-3; v_call: TRBV11-3; d_call: TRBD2; clone_size: .
cdr3_aa: CASSRTAGDYGYTF; cdr3_nt: TGTGCCAGCAGTAGGACAGCCGGAGACTATGGCTACACCTTC; j_call: TRBJ1-2; v_call: TRBV6-5; d_call: .; clone_size: .
cdr3_aa: CASSLKTREETQYF; cdr3_nt: TGTGCCAGCAGCCTTAAGACTAGAGAAGAGACCCAGTACTTC; j_call: TRBJ2-5; v_call: TRBV3-1/TRBV3-2; d_call: .; clone_size: .
cdr3_aa: CASSQPGVIGGPYNEQFF; cdr3_nt: TGTGCCAGCAGCCAACCTGGAGTTATCGGGGGGCCCTACAATGAGCAGTTCTTC; j_call: TRBJ2-1; v_call: TRBV3-1/TRBV3-2; d_call: .; clone_size: .
cdr3_aa: CASSESGRGYGYTF; cdr3_nt: TGTGCCAGCAGTGAGTCCGGACGGGGCTATGGCTACACCTTC; j_call: TRBJ1-2; v_call: TRBV25-1; d_call: .; clone_size: .
cdr3_aa: CAISLTGTDTQYF; cdr3_nt: TGTGCCATCTCTCTTACAGGGACAGATACGCAGTATTTT; j_call: TRBJ2-3; v_call: TRBV10-3; d_call: .; clone_size: .
cdr3_aa: CASSPIGQGWYGYTF; cdr3_nt: TGTGCCAGCAGCCCCATAGGACAGGGATGGTATGGCTACACCTTC; j_call: TRBJ1-2; v_call: TRBV3-1/TRBV3-2; d_call: TRBD1; clone_size: .
cdr3_aa: CASIDSLAKNIQYF; cdr3_nt: TGTGCCAGTATCGACAGTCTAGCCAAAAACATTCAGTACTTC; j_call: TRBJ2-4; v_call: TRBV19; d_call: .; clone_size: .
cdr3_aa: CAISPGQALQETQYF; cdr3_nt: TGTGCCATCAGTCCTGGACAGGCTCTACAAGAGACCCAGTACTTC; j_call: TRBJ2-5; v_call: TRBV10-3; d_call: TRBD1; clone_size: .
cdr3_aa: CASSNSPRNEQFF; cdr3_nt: TGCGCCAGCAGTAATTCCCCTCGCAATGAGCAGTTCTTC; j_call: TRBJ2-1; v_call: TRBV10-2; d_call: .; clone_size: .
cdr3_aa: CASSFRGEGLSSYNEQFF; cdr3_nt: TGCGCCAGCAGCTTCAGGGGCGAGGGCTTAAGCTCCTACAATGAGCAGTTCTTC; j_call: TRBJ2-1; v_call: TRBV5-1; d_call: .; clone_size: .
cdr3_aa: CASSLRSPGGPYEQYF; cdr3_nt: TGCGCCAGCAGCTTGAGAAGTCCAGGGGGGCCCTACGAGCAGTACTTC; j_call: TRBJ2-7; v_call: TRBV5-1; d_call: .; clone_size: .
cdr3_aa: CASRKTGDSTDTQYF; cdr3_nt: TGTGCCAGCAGAAAGACAGGGGACAGCACAGATACGCAGTATTTT; j_call: TRBJ2-3; v_call: TRBV11-2; d_call: TRBD1; clone_size: .
cdr3_aa: CASSIDAVNTEAFF; cdr3_nt: TGTGCCAGTAGTATAGACGCAGTGAACACTGAAGCTTTCTTT; j_call: TRBJ1-1; v_call: TRBV19; d_call: .; clone_size: .
cdr3_aa: CASLGVQYGYTF; cdr3_nt: TGTGCCAGTCTGGGCGTACAATATGGCTACACCTTC; j_call: TRBJ1-2; v_call: TRBV19; d_call: .; clone_size: .
cdr3_aa: CASSGGRAYNEQFF; cdr3_nt: TGTGCCAGCAGTGGCGGGAGGGCCTACAATGAGCAGTTCTTC; j_call: TRBJ2-1; v_call: TRBV25-1; d_call: TRBD2; clone_size: .
cdr3_aa: CASSPQRGARPQETQYF; cdr3_nt: TGTGCCAGTAGTCCCCAGAGAGGAGCCCGACCCCAAGAGACCCAGTACTTC; j_call: TRBJ2-5; v_call: TRBV19; d_call: .; clone_size: .
cdr3_aa: CSVEGYTGGGTEAFF; cdr3_nt: TGCAGCGTTGAGGGGTATACAGGCGGGGGGACTGAAGCTTTCTTT; j_call: TRBJ1-1; v_call: TRBV29-1; d_call: .; clone_size: .
cdr3_aa: CASSLSPGSTGELFF; cdr3_nt: TGTGCCAGCAGCTTGAGTCCAGGCTCCACCGGGGAGCTGTTTTTT; j_call: TRBJ2-2; v_call: TRBV7-7; d_call: .; clone_size: .
cdr3_aa: CASRTTNNSPLHF; cdr3_nt: TGTGCCAGCAGAACCACTAATAATTCACCCCTCCACTTT; j_call: TRBJ1-6; v_call: TRBV3-1/TRBV3-2; d_call: .; clone_size: .
cdr3_aa: CASSTLAGVRFTDTQYF; cdr3_nt: TGTGCCAGCAGTACACTAGCGGGGGTGCGCTTCACAGATACGCAGTATTTT; j_call: TRBJ2-3; v_call: TRBV6-2/TRBV6-3; d_call: TRBD2; clone_size: .
cdr3_aa: CASSRIRAGGDETQYF; cdr3_nt: TGTGCCAGCAGCCGTATTCGAGCGGGAGGGGATGAGACCCAGTACTTC; j_call: TRBJ2-5; v_call: TRBV7-2; d_call: TRBD2; clone_size: .
cdr3_aa: CASSVEWENSPLHF; cdr3_nt: TGTGCCAGCAGCGTAGAGTGGGAGAATTCACCCCTCCACTTT; j_call: TRBJ1-6; v_call: TRBV9; d_call: .; clone_size: .
cdr3_aa: CASSREGPGTDTQYF; cdr3_nt: TGCGCCAGCAGCCGGGAGGGCCCGGGCACAGATACGCAGTATTTT; j_call: TRBJ2-3; v_call: TRBV5-1; d_call: TRBD2; clone_size: .
cdr3_aa: CASSPRETQTQYF; cdr3_nt: TGTGCCAGCTCACCTCGGGAGACTCAGACCCAGTACTTC; j_call: TRBJ2-5; v_call: TRBV18; d_call: .; clone_size: .
cdr3_aa: CASSSSPYEQYF; cdr3_nt: TGTGCCAGCAGTTCTAGCCCGTACGAGCAGTACTTC; j_call: TRBJ2-7; v_call: TRBV12-3/TRBV12-4; d_call: .; clone_size: .